This T cell receptor (beta chain) was sequenced for a study of blood T cell repertoires in COVID-19. V gave up 1 base and J gave up 1 base, with 10 bases separating them. This CDR3 comprises 15 residues. Germline V gene lookup returns CDR1 LGHDT and CDR2 YNNKEL (reference sequence). The cohort comprised adults aged roughly 18 to 100 years residing in 20 to 25 US areas. Recovered Cohort 3 donors showed two negative PCRs, clearance, or symptom resolution. Produced via immunoSEQ multiplex PCR; TCRdb's table is partial and in-frame only. The repertoire holds roughly 150,000 clones, with about nine tenths as singletons.

Sequencing was done on a sample of PBMCs or T cells enriched from blood (not recorded which). V gene TRBV3-1 (or the pseudogene TRBV3-2) combines with J gene TRBJ1-1; D is unresolved. This TCR came from a man aged 45-65 years who had recovered from COVID-19. In nucleotides, the CDR3 is TGTGCCAGCAGCCAAGGGAGGTGGGAGAACACTGAAGCTTTCTTT. The encoded protein is CASSQGRWENTEAFF.